The next 3 T cell receptor beta chains were all read from a single sample in a study of cytomegalovirus exposure and HLA in healthy donors. PCR used 60 Vbeta primers and 13 Jbeta primers. The protocol was immunoSEQ multiplex PCR, while the TCRdb copy is restricted to in-frame clones and leaves out a portion. The table has over 130,000 clones, about 60% seen once. Material: PBMCs. Every receptor here comes from a woman in her fifties or sixties in good health and CMV-seropositive.

The rearrangement joins TRBV19 to TRBJ2-7; 12 positions agree with TRBD2. Trimming cost V 5 bases and J 3 bases; bases outside gene matches: 5. This CDR3 is 15 amino acids long. Germline loops: CDR1 LNHDA, CDR2 SQIVND (reference sequence). The CDR3 DNA is TGTGCCAGTAGTGGGGCGGGACTAGCGGGCTACGAGCAGTACTTC. It specifies CASSGAGLAGYEQYF.

V gene TRBV28 combines with J gene TRBJ1-2, with 7 nucleotides matching TRBD1. Germline loops: CDR1 MDHEN, CDR2 SYDVKM. The CDR3 is made up of 15 amino acids. V gave up 5 bases and J gave up 8 bases; unmatched junction bases: 14. The CDR3 spells CASSPGQAWVVGYTF. The CDR3 region has the DNA TGTGCCAGCAGTCCAGGACAGGCCTGGGTAGTAGGCTACACCTTC.

The J gene is TRBJ1-5, the V gene TRBV7-2; TRBD1 is a possible D gene (5 bases). Germline CDR1 SGHTA, CDR2 FQGNSA. The CDR3 runs 16 residues. Trimming took 5 bases from V and 3 from J, leaving 17 bases between them. CDR3 bases: TGTGCCAGCAGCCCCTGGGACTCGCAGCTCAATCAGCCCCAGCATTTT. This gives the protein CASSPWDSQLNQPQHF. Full variable domain (missing parts from reference TRBV7-2 and TRBJ1-5): GAGVSQSPSNKVTEKGKDVELRCDPISGHTALYWYRQSLGQGLEFLIYFQGNSAPDKSGLPSDRFSAERTGGSVSTLTIQRTQQEDSAVYLCASSPWDSQLNQPQHFGDGTRLSIL.